This T cell receptor beta chain emerged from a study of T-cell reconstitution after alpha-beta-depleted transplantation in children. There are many counts of this clonotype. What it recognizes is unknown. Preparation of the TCRbeta library was carried out with unique molecular identifiers. TCRdb fed the PCR reads into MiXCR, producing one record per CDR3 protein. This table has nearly 20,000 distinct CDR3 sequences, approximately 12% appearing once. Study-wide points: Some patients' high day-60 TCRbeta diversity was traced to surviving recipient T cells and thymic progenitors. The main origin of T-cell counts and diversity one year after transplant was newly produced T cells.

This CDR3 region has 14 residues. V lost 1 base to trimming and J lost 2 bases, with 9 bases between them. The germline gives CDR1 SGHDT, CDR2 YYEEEE. Sequences were derived from PBMCs, mostly from graft donor cells, sampled 60 days after TCRalphabeta/CD19-depleted stem cell transplant. V is TRBV5-6 and J is TRBJ1-2; a possible D gene is TRBD1 (5 bases). The source of this sequence is a female patient aged 2 to 10 who had a stem cell transplant for congenital amegakaryocytic thrombocytopenia, so the T cells may come from the graft donor. In DNA, the CDR3 is TGTGCCAGCAGCTTGCCCAGGGCGAACTATGGCTACACCTTC. Amino acid sequence: CASSLPRANYGYTF.